The entry that follows covers one T cell receptor beta chain sequence. The data were obtained in a study of OX40 agonist ivuxolimab in advanced cancers. Overall study context: Patients were infused with ivuxolimab every 2 weeks at 0.01 to 10 mg/kg. One hepatocellular carcinoma and a couple of cutaneous melanoma patients partially responded.

Clones were read by immunoSEQ multiplex PCR, and TCRdb kept only the in-frame ones, dropping some. In the table there are 60,000 or so clones, approximately 82% of which are singletons. Trimming left V 3 bases short and J 3 bases short, with 13 bases between. CDR1 and CDR2 from the germline V gene are SGHTA and FQGNSA. The CDR3 sequence is 15 residues long. Patients who had autoimmune disease history or got systemic immunosuppression were left out. The V call is TRBV7-2, the J call TRBJ2-3, with D possibly being TRBD2 (7 bases). This material consisted of CD4+ or CD8+ T cells sorted from blood, taken in a trial of the OX40 agonist ivuxolimab. The clonotype comes from an adult with an advanced solid tumor such as melanoma, head and neck, liver or kidney cancer. The CDR3 DNA follows: TGTGCCAGCAGCTTGGGCGGGGGCAATACAGATACGCAGTATTTT. It encodes CASSLGGGNTDTQYF. The full variable domain, completed using reference TRBV7-2 and TRBJ2-3, is GAGVSQSPSNKVTEKGKDVELRCDPISGHTALYWYRQSLGQGLEFLIYFQGNSAPDKSGLPSDRFSAERTGGSVSTLTIQRTQQEDSAVYLCASSLGGGNTDTQYFGPGTRLTVL.